This passage covers 13 T cell receptor beta chains from one sample sequenced in a study of breast tumors, draining lymph nodes, adjacent tissues. Samples came from axillary lymph nodes draining the breast cancer. One entry per CDR3 protein, called by TCRdb with MiXCR from the multiplex PCR reads. The table has some 150,000 distinct CDR3 sequences, approximately 30% seen once. Sequencing used axillary lymph node tissue. The receptors originated from a female donor with breast cancer. Some clones in this sample may be carry-over from other donors' samples.

The table lists this clonotype with many counts. The gene calls are TRBV5-8 and TRBJ2-7; tentative D call: TRBD1 (6 bases). Germline CDR1 SGHTS, CDR2 YDEGEE. Deletions cut 4 bases from V and 5 bases from J, with 13 bases between. This CDR3 is built from 13 residues. The DNA for the CDR3 is TGTGCCAGCAGCGGACAGAGACCCGACGAGCAGTACTTC. It is translated as CASSGQRPDEQYF.

This clonotype was seen repeatedly, ten times or more. This chain links TRBV4-2 with TRBJ1-2, with D hard to call. CDR1 is LGHNA and CDR2 is YNFKEQ in the germline V gene. The germline V and J ends were trimmed by 0 bases and 3 bases, with 5 bases remaining between them. The CDR3 consists of 13 residues. CDR3 residues: CASSQDRDYGYTF. The CDR3 DNA follows: TGTGCCAGCAGCCAAGATCGGGACTATGGCTACACCTTC.

A word on this clonotype: A read error is likely, as this CDR3 ends without the conserved phenylalanine or tryptophan. The chain combines TRBV10-3 with TRBJ1-5; D unclear. Germline V gene sequence: CDR1 ENHRY, CDR2 SYGVKD. The length of the CDR3 is 15 residues. In nucleotides, the CDR3 is TGTGCCATCAGTGAGTCAGATGCGAGCAACCAGCCCCAGCATTCT. It specifies CAISESDASNQPQHS.

This clonotype was seen repeatedly, ten times or more. The chain couples TRBV20-1 to TRBJ2-3; a weak D match, TRBD2 (6 bases). The germline gives CDR1 DFQATT, CDR2 SNEGSKA (reference sequence). This CDR3 has 14 residues. V was cut by 3 bases and J by 5 bases, with 15 bases left in between. CDR3: CSARDPRELDTQYF. CDR3 in DNA: TGCAGTGCTAGGGACCCACGGGAGCTAGATACGCAGTATTTT.

In its sample, this clonotype was seen many times. This chain joins TRBV6-6 and TRBJ1-6, with D tentatively TRBD1 (5 bases). V lost 5 bases to trimming and J lost 6 bases, with 14 bases between them. The length of the CDR3 is 15 residues. The germline V gene has CDR1 MNHNY and CDR2 SVGAGI (reference sequence). The CDR3 DNA reads as TGTGCCAGCAGTCCCCTCCCGACAGTTAATTCACCCCTCCACTTT. This translates into CASSPLPTVNSPLHF.

This clonotype was observed many times. The V call is TRBV7-2, the J call TRBJ2-3; a possible D gene is TRBD2 (7 bases). V was shortened by 5 bases and J by 6 bases, with 21 bases between the two germline ends. The CDR3 runs to 16 residues. In germline, CDR1 is SGHTA, CDR2 FQGNSA. DNA of the CDR3: TGTGCCAGCAGCGCCCGTTGGGAGGGGCAGGGGGATACGCAGTATTTT. Translating gives CASSARWEGQGDTQYF.

This clonotype was observed many times. The chain uses TRBV4-3 and TRBJ2-7, with a possible D match to TRBD1 (6 bases). The V gene's germline CDR1 is LGHNA and CDR2 YSLEER. Trimming left V 0 bases short and J 3 bases short, with 15 bases between. The CDR3 has 16 residues. The CDR3 DNA is TGCGCCAGCAGCCAAGAGAGGGGGTCGCCGAACTACGAGCAGTACTTC. Amino acids: CASSQERGSPNYEQYF.

Of note for this clonotype: A much more abundant neighbour one base away suggests this may be a read error. V usage is TRBV20-1 and J usage is TRBJ2-7; weak D call: TRBD2 (6 bases). The CDR3 loop spans 14 amino acids. The V end was cut by 2 bases, the J end by 9 bases, with 20 bases between. Germline CDR1 DFQATT, CDR2 SNEGSKA (reference sequence). For the CDR3, the DNA is TGCAGTGCTAGACCGGGGGAAAAAAGCCCCGGGCAGTACTTC. It encodes CSARPGEKSPGQYF.

This clonotype has ten or more counts. This chain joins TRBV28 and TRBJ1-2; D is unclear. In germline, CDR1 is MDHEN, CDR2 SYDVKM. The CDR3 sequence is 15 residues long. Trimming cost V 5 bases and J 0 bases, with 13 bases left between them. The CDR3 coding sequence is TGTGCCAGCAGTGTATACGGACGAGCTAACTATGGCTACACCTTC. Its translation is CASSVYGRANYGYTF.

In its sample, this clonotype was seen once. DNA of the CDR3: TGTGCCAGCACCTTTGGACAGGGGGGCGCGAACACCGGGGAGCTGTTTTTT. This sequence encodes CASTFGQGGANTGELFF. The chain couples TRBV2 to TRBJ2-2, with 10 nucleotides matching TRBD1. Losses at the gene ends were 7 bases for V and 0 bases for J; bases not matched to a gene: 8. Germline V gives CDR1 SNHLY, CDR2 FYNNEI. The CDR3 length is 17 residues. Using reference TRBV2 and TRBJ2-2 for the parts outside the CDR3, the full variable domain is EPEVTQTPSHQVTQMGQEVILRCVPISNHLYFYWYRQILGQKVEFLVSFYNNEISEKSEIFDDQFSVERPDGSNFTLKIRSTKLEDSAMYFCASTFGQGGANTGELFFGEGSRLTVL.

Concerning this clonotype: This sequence may be a read error, since a much larger clone differs from it by one base. CDR3: CASSEISGGVEQSF. The CDR3 DNA reads TGTGCCAGCAGTGAAATATCAGGGGGCGTTGAGCAGTCCTTC. The V call is TRBV2, the J call TRBJ2-1; 8 nucleotides align to TRBD1. The CDR3 has 14 residues. Germline CDR1 SNHLY, CDR2 FYNNEI. The variable domain in full, with the rest retrieved from reference TRBV2 and TRBJ2-1, is EPEVTQTPSHQVTQMGQEVILRCVPISNHLYFYWYRQILGQKVEFLVSFYNNEISEKSEIFDDQFSVERPDGSNFTLKIRSTKLEDSAMYFCASSEISGGVEQSFGPGTRLTVL.

This chain links TRBV20-1 with TRBJ2-4, with TRBD1 as a possible D gene (6 bases). CDR1 is DFQATT, CDR2 SNEGSKA, per germline (reference sequence). Trimming stripped 6 bases from V and 0 bases from J, with 9 bases between. The CDR3 has 13 residues. CDR3 sequence reads: CSAAGEAKNIQYF. CDR3 DNA: TGCAGTGCGGCAGGGGAAGCCAAAAACATTCAGTACTTC.

In regard to this clonotype: Because the CDR3 is missing its conserved closing phenylalanine or tryptophan, this is likely a read error. No DNA is shown, since the ends of the CDR3 on it are uncertain; the CDR3 is the one TCRdb lists. This chain's CDR3 is CATTTPKWARQVYEQSL. V is TRBV19 and J is TRBJ2-7; the DNA was not used to check the table's D call, TRBD1. A total of 17 residues make up the CDR3, ends included. In germline, CDR1 is LNHDA, CDR2 SQIVND (reference sequence).